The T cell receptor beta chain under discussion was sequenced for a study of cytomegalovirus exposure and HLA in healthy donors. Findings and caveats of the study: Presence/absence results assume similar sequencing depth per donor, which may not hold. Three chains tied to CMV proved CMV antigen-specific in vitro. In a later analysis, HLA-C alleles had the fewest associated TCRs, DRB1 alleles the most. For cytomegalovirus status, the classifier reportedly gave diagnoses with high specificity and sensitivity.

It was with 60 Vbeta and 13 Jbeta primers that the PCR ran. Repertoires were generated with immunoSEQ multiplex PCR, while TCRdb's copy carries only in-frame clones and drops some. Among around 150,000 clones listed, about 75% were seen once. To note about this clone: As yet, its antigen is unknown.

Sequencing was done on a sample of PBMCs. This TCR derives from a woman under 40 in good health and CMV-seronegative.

CDR3 in amino acids: CASSLGTVYGYTF. In DNA, the CDR3 is TGCGCCAGCAGCTTGGGAACAGTTTATGGCTACACCTTC. The rearrangement joins TRBV5-1 to TRBJ1-2; no firm D call. From germline, CDR1 is SGHRS and CDR2 YFSETQ. This CDR3 is 13 amino acids long. Trimming removed 0 bases from V and 5 bases from J, with 8 bases in between.